This T cell receptor beta chain originates from a study of T cells in Graves' hyperthyroidism and ophthalmopathy. RNA transcripts gave rise to amplified TCR beta CDR3 regions. Carried out on the TCR CDR3, a first-round RT-PCR used the HTBI primer set. TCRdb re-called the multiplex PCR reads through MiXCR, storing one row per CDR3 protein. The sample shows some 690,000 distinct CDR3 sequences, 15% to 20% of them seen only once. The PBMCs were sourced from fresh peripheral blood (about 10 ml). The CDR3 runs to 16 residues. Germline loops: CDR1 LNHNV, CDR2 YYDKDF (reference sequence). V lost 0 bases, J lost 4 bases, and 12 bases lay in between.

Sequenced material: blood. The source of this sequence is a man in his forties or fifties with Graves' hyperthyroidism. The chain employs TRBV15 and TRBJ2-2; D may be TRBD2 (6 bases). The CDR3 coding sequence is TGTGCCACCAGCAGAGATCTCCCGGGGGTCACCGGGGAGCTGTTTTTT. Amino acid sequence: CATSRDLPGVTGELFF.